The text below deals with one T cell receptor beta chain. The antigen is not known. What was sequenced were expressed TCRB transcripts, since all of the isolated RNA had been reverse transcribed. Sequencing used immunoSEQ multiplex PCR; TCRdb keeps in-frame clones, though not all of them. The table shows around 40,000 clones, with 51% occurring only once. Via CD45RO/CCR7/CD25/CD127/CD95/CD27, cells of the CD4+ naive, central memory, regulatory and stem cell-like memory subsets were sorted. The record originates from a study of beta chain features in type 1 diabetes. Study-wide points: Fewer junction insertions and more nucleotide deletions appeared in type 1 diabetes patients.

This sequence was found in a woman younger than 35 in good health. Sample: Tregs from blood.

The CDR3 reads CASSSTGTGGYEQYF. The CDR3, as DNA: TGTGCCAGCAGCTCCACCGGGACAGGGGGCTACGAGCAGTACTTC. The genes are TRBV7-2 and TRBJ2-7; 11 nucleotides line up with TRBD1. Trimming took 4 bases from V and 3 from J; bases not matched to a gene: 5. The CDR3 runs to 15 residues. Looked up from germline, CDR1 is SGHTA and CDR2 is FQGNSA.